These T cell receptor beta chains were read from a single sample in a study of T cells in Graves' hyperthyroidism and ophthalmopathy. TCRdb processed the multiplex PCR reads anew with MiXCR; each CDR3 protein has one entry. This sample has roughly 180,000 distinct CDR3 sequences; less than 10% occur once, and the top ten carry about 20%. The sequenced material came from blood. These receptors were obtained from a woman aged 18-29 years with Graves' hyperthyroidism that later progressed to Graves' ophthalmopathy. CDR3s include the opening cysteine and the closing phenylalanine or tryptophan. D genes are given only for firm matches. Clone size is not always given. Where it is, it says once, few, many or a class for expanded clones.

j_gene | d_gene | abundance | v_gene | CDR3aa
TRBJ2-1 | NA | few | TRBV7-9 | CASSLGWDAPYNEQFF
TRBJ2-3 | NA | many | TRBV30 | CAWSQGDTQYF
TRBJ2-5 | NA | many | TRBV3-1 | CASSQDLAWETQYF
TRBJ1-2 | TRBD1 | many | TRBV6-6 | CASSYSPGQATTNYGYTF
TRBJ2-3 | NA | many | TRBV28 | CAIHSSTPGTDTQYF
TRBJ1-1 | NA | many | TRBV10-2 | CASSRTGNTEAFF
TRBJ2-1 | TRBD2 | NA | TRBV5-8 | CASSLGSGGSDNEQFF
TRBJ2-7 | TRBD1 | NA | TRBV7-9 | CASSSGTGIYEQYF
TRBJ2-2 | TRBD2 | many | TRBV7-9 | CASSLAPLTSGNTGELFF
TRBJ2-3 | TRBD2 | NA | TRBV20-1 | CSARLAGDVRLDTQYF